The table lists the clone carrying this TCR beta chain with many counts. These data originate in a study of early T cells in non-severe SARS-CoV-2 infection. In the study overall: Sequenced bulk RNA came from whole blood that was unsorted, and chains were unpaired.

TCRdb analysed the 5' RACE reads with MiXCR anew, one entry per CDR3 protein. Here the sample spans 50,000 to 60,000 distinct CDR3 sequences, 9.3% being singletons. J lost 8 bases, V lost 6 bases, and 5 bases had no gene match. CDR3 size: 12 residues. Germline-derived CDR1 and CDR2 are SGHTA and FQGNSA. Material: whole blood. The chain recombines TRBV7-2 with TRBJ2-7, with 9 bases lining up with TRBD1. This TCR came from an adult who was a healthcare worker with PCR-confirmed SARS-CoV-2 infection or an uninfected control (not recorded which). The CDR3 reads CASRGQGRKQYF. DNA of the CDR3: TGTGCCAGCAGGGGACAGGGACGCAAGCAGTACTTC.